This TCR beta chain is drawn from a study of tumor and adjacent non-tumor tissue in lung cancer. On the study more broadly: Patients were aged roughly 30 to 76, 10 men and 5 women, stage I to III. On average, productive TCRbeta reads reached some 4.2 million per sample. Study-wide points: In normal lung, the top 100 clones were significantly more dominant than in tumor. Compared with tumor, normal lung showed significantly lower TCR diversity.

TCRbeta libraries were built with three rounds of nested PCR, modified from ARM-PCR. TCRdb re-derived calls from the multiplex PCR reads in MiXCR, one entry per CDR3 protein. The sample holds about 77,000 distinct CDR3 sequences, less than 85% seen once. RNA was extracted from bulk tissue without any cell sorting. This non-tumor lung sample came from over 3 cm beyond the tumor edge. As regards this clonotype: Its antigen is unidentified. A read error may produce the germline difference seen at one junction end.

This CDR3 has 14 residues. The germline V gene has CDR1 ENHRY and CDR2 SYGVKD. The sample comprised distant non-tumor lung tissue. The TCR sequence derives from a man between 65 and 85 years old with non-small cell lung cancer. V usage is TRBV10-3 and J usage is TRBJ2-7; D may be TRBD2 (6 bases). The CDR3 here is CVISEEMGGYEQYF. The DNA of the CDR3 is TGTGTCATCAGTGAGGAGATGGGAGGCTACGAGCAGTACTTC.